This TCR beta chain was found in a study of Ad26.COV2.S vaccination and SARS-CoV-2 variants. Whole-study findings and limits: There was reportedly substantial breadth in spike-specific CD8+ and CD4+ T cell responses after vaccination.

Trimming removed 6 bases at V and 1 base at J, with 12 bases between. The CDR3 is made up of 14 amino acids. CDR1 is MNHEY and CDR2 is SVGAGI in the germline V gene. Note on this clone: As yet, its antigen is unknown.

Treatment defined: roughly 18 received Ad26.COV2.S at low or high dose, single or two shots; several received placebo; per-sample allocation not given. Repertoires come from day 63 after the first vaccine or placebo injection. Recruitment in Boston yielded a donor of adult age, 18-55 years. Using immunoSEQ multiplex PCR, the repertoire was profiled, and TCRdb retains in-frame clones only, with some absent. Found here are more than 300,000 clones, just under 85% of them singletons; the top ten hold approximately 2.1%. The sequenced sample was peripheral blood, obtained in a trial of Ad26.COV2.S vaccine versus placebo. V gene TRBV6-5 combines with J gene TRBJ1-1; no clear D. The TCR was taken from a person aged 18-65 years who received the Ad26.COV2.S COVID-19 vaccine or a placebo. CDR3 residues: CASSISGPNTEAFF. The CDR3 bases are TGTGCCAGCAGCATAAGTGGGCCGAACACTGAAGCTTTCTTT.